Below, 14 T cell receptor beta chains from the same sample are listed, as sequenced in a study of T cell repertoires in cytomegalovirus infection. A single record per CDR3 protein comes from TCRdb applying MiXCR to the reads. The data contain 680,000 or so distinct CDR3 sequences, about 33% of them singletons. These TCRs' antigens remain unknown. The sequencing here drew on cultured PBMCs, taken from culture after CMV antigen stimulation. The receptors stem from a human donor in good health (CMV status not recorded). Some clones in this sample may be carry-over from other donors' samples.

This rearrangement joins TRBV11-1 to TRBJ2-3; no reliable D call. The V and J ends lost 8 bases and 0 bases respectively, with 12 bases between them. The CDR3 consists of 14 residues. In germline, CDR1 is SGHAT, CDR2 FQDESV (reference sequence). The CDR3 DNA sequence: TGTGCCAGCTCTGTAGGCGGAAGCACAGATACGCAGTATTTT. Protein product: CASSVGGSTDTQYF.

The V gene is TRBV29-1, the J gene TRBJ1-1; D is perhaps TRBD1 (5 bases). Germline V CDR1 and CDR2: SQVTM, ANQGSEA. With 6 bases removed from V and 5 bases from J, the gap between germline ends came to 13 bases. The CDR3 extends over 12 amino acids. The CDR3 sequence is CSVRDPGTEAFF. The CDR3 DNA follows: TGCAGCGTCAGGGACCCGGGGACTGAAGCTTTCTTT.

This clonotype was picked up a small number of times. J is TRBJ2-3 and V is TRBV15; 8 positions match TRBD2. The V and J ends lost 0 bases and 3 bases, in that order; junction bases with no gene match: 5. The CDR3 consists of 16 residues. Germline CDR1 LNHNV, CDR2 YYDKDF (reference sequence). In DNA form, the CDR3 reads TGTGCCACCAGCAGAGATCGGGCGGGAGGAACAGATACGCAGTATTTT. This encodes CATSRDRAGGTDTQYF.

The chain joins TRBV6-2 or TRBV6-3 to TRBJ2-7, with D possibly being TRBD2 (6 bases). V lost 7 bases and J lost 6, with 19 bases in between. CDR1 is MNHEY and CDR2 is SVGEGT in the germline V gene. The CDR3 is 14 amino acids. CDR3: CASTPAGGKTEQYF. The CDR3, as DNA: TGTGCCAGCACCCCGGCGGGCGGGAAGACCGAGCAGTACTTC.

With regard to this clonotype: The junction differs from germline at one of its ends, possibly a read error. The chain employs TRBV5-3 and TRBJ1-1; D uncertain. TRBV5-3 is filed as an ORF, its function uncertain. The length of the CDR3 is 15 residues. For the CDR3, the DNA is TGTGCCAGCAGCTTGTGGGCAGGTGAGGCCTCTGAAGCTTTCTTT. Amino acid sequence: CASSLWAGEASEAFF.

This clonotype was counted only a few times. The V call is TRBV12-3 or TRBV12-4, the J call TRBJ2-6; no firm D call. Trimming took off 6 bases at V and 0 bases at J, with 3 bases between the two ends. There are 13 residues in the CDR3. CDR3 protein: CASRTSGANVLTF. In nucleotides, the CDR3 is TGTGCCAGCAGGACCTCTGGGGCCAACGTCCTGACTTTC.

This clonotype was seen more than once but under ten times. The gene calls are TRBV12-3 or TRBV12-4 and TRBJ1-2; TRBD1 aligns across 7 bases. The CDR3 has 16 amino acids. With V trimmed by 2 bases and J by 0 bases, 6 bases remained unmatched. As DNA, the CDR3 is TGTGCCAGCAGTTTAACCAACAGGGGACCTAACTATGGCTACACCTTC. Protein: CASSLTNRGPNYGYTF.

This sequence joins TRBV4-1 and TRBJ2-1; TRBD1 aligns across 7 bases. The junction had 9 bases not matched to a gene; V was cut back by 0 bases and J by 7 bases. The CDR3 is 16 residues long. From germline, CDR1 is MGHRA and CDR2 YSYEKL. The CDR3 here is CASSQEGPGQSNEQFF. The DNA for the CDR3 is TGCGCCAGCAGCCAAGAGGGACCGGGACAGAGTAATGAGCAGTTCTTC.

This chain links TRBV12-3 or TRBV12-4 with TRBJ2-1; D is possibly TRBD1 or TRBD2 (5 bases each). The CDR3 is 13 residues long. Trimming took off 1 base at V and 6 bases at J, with 7 bases between the two ends. CDR3 nucleotide sequence: TGTGCCAGCAGTTTAGGGGACGGCAATGAGCAGTTCTTC. It yields the protein CASSLGDGNEQFF.

This clonotype showed up just a few times. The chain carries TRBV6-6 and TRBJ2-7, with 7 bases lining up with TRBD1. Trimming at V came to 0 bases and at J to 7 bases, leaving 9 bases not matched to a gene. The CDR3 consists of 15 residues. The germline V gene encodes CDR1 MNHNY and CDR2 SVGAGI (reference sequence). In DNA, the CDR3 is TGTGCCAGCAGTTACTCGGCGACAGGGTCTGATGAGCAGTACTTC. It encodes CASSYSATGSDEQYF.

This clonotype was seen a few times. This chain links TRBV6-1 with TRBJ1-3, with 8 bases aligning to TRBD1. V trimming: 4 bases; J trimming: 3 bases; junction bases outside the gene matches: 2. The CDR3 has 14 residues. Germline values: CDR1 MNHNS, CDR2 SASEGT. CDR3 region: CASSGTGIGNTIYF. The CDR3 nucleotides read TGTGCCAGCAGTGGGACAGGGATTGGAAACACCATATATTTT.

In this sample, this clonotype turned up a few times. V gene TRBV10-2 combines with J gene TRBJ1-1; D may be TRBD1 (5 bases). Germline V gene lookup returns CDR1 WSHSY and CDR2 SAAADI. The length of the CDR3 is 13 residues. With 4 bases removed from V and 3 bases from J, the gap between germline ends came to 9 bases. The CDR3 loop is CASSGQWDTEAFF. CDR3 nucleotides: TGCGCCAGCAGTGGACAGTGGGACACTGAAGCTTTCTTT.

The rearrangement links TRBV4-3 to TRBJ2-7, with D unclear. V lost 1 base and J 5 bases, leaving 9 bases between the germline ends. CDR1 and CDR2 from the germline V gene are LGHNA and YSLEER. CDR3 length: 13 residues. CDR3 sequence: CASSQGFRDEQYF. CDR3 in DNA: TGCGCCAGCAGCCAAGGGTTTCGGGACGAGCAGTACTTC.

The chain employs TRBV4-3 and TRBJ2-7; D perhaps matches TRBD2 (5 bases). From germline, CDR1 is LGHNA and CDR2 YSLEER. The CDR3 sequence is 18 residues long. Trimming pared 0 bases from V and 0 bases from J, leaving 18 bases between. In nucleotides, the CDR3 is TGCGCCAGCAGCCAAGATCGGTTCGTGGGAGCGATCTCCTACGAGCAGTACTTC. Protein: CASSQDRFVGAISYEQYF.